This T cell receptor (beta chain) comes out of a study of T-cell memory formation after mild COVID-19. Each CDR3 protein is one row after TCRdb ran MiXCR on the 5' RACE reads. The data hold roughly 120,000 distinct CDR3 sequences, with about 17% observed a single time. The sequenced sample consisted of PBMCs or a T cell subset sorted from them (not recorded which). The receptor comes from an adult woman who had mild COVID-19 (a few samples of this study predate the infection). Cell type and time point are not known.

Here the CDR3 reads CASSLVLGNYGYTF. Here the CDR3 DNA reads TGCGCCAGCAGCTTGGTTCTGGGAAACTATGGCTACACCTTC. The chain carries TRBV5-1 and TRBJ1-2, with D hard to call. This CDR3 is built from 14 residues. Germline CDR1 SGHRS, CDR2 YFSETQ. V was pared by 0 bases and J by 2 bases, with 8 bases between.